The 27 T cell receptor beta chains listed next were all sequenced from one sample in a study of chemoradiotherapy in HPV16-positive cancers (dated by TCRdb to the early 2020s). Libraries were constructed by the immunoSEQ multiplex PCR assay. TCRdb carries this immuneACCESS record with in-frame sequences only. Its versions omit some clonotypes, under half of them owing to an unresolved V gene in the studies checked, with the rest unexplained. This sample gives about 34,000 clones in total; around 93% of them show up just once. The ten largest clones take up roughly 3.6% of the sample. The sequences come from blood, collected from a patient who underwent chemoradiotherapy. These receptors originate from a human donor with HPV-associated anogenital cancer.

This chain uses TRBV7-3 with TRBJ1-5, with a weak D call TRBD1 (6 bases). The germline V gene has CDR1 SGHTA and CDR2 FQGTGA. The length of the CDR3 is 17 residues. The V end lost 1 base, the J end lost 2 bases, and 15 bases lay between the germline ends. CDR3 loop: CASSLIGRGTRNQPQHF. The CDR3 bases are TGTGCCAGCAGCTTAATAGGCAGGGGCACCCGCAATCAGCCCCAGCATTTT. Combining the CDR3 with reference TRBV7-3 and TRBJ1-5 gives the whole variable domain GAGVSQTPSNKVTEKGKYVELRCDPISGHTALYWYRQSLGQGPEFLIYFQGTGAADDSGLPNDRFFAVRPEGSVSTLKIQRTERGDSAVYLCASSLIGRGTRNQPQHFGDGTRLSIL.

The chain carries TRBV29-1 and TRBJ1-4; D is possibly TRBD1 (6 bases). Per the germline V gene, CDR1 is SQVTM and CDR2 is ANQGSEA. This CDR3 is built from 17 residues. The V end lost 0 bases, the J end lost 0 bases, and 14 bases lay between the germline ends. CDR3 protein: CSVEDRDTHPTNEKLFF. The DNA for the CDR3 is TGCAGCGTTGAAGACAGGGACACGCACCCAACTAATGAAAAACTGTTTTTT. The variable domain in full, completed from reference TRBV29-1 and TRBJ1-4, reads SAVISQKPSRDICQRGTSLTIQCQVDSQVTMMFWYRQQPGQSLTLIATANQGSEATYESGFVIDKFPISRPNLTFSTLTVSNMSPEDSSIYLCSVEDRDTHPTNEKLFFGSGTQLSVL.

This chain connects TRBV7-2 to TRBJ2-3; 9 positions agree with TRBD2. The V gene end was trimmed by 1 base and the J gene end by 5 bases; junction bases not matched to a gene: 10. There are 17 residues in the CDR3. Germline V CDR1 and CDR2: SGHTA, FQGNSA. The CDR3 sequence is CASSLGGGAYFLDTQYF. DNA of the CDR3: TGTGCCAGCAGCTTAGGCGGGGGGGCATACTTTTTAGATACGCAGTATTTT.

The CDR3 loop is CASSDILNQPQHF. As DNA, the CDR3 is TGTGCCAGTAGTGACATACTCAATCAGCCCCAGCATTTT. The rearrangement joins TRBV19 to TRBJ1-5, with no clear D. This CDR3 contains 13 residues. Germline CDR1 LNHDA, CDR2 SQIVND (reference sequence). Trimming cost V 5 bases and J 3 bases, with 8 bases left between them.

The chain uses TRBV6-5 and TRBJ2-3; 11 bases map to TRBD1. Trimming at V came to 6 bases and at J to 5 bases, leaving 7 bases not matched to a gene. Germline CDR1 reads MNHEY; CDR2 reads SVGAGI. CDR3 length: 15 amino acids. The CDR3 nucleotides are TGTGCCAGCAGGCTAGGACAGGGGGCTGGAGATACGCAGTATTTT. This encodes CASRLGQGAGDTQYF.

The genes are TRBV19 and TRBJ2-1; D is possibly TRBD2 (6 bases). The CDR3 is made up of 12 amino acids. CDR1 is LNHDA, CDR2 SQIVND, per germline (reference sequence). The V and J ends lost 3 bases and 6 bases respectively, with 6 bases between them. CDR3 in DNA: TGTGCCAGTAGTATCGGGGGCAATGAGCAGTTCTTC. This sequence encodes CASSIGGNEQFF. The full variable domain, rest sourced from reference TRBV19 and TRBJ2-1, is DGGITQSPKYLFRKEGQNVTLSCEQNLNHDAMYWYRQDPGQGLRLIYYSQIVNDFQKGDIAEGYSVSREKKESFPLTVTSAQKNPTAFYLCASSIGGNEQFFGPGTRLTVL.

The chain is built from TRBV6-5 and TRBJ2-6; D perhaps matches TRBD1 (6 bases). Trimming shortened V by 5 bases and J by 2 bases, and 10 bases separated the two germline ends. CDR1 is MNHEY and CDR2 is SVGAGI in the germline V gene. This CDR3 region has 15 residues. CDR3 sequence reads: CASSTSGAGANVLTF. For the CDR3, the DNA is TGTGCCAGCAGTACCTCAGGGGCTGGGGCCAACGTCCTGACTTTC.

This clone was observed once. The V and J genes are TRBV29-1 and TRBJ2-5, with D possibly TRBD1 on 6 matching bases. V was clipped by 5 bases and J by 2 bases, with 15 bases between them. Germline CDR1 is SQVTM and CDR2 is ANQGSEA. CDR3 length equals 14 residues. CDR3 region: CSVPEGQLQETQYF. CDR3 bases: TGCAGCGTTCCCGAAGGACAGCTACAAGAGACCCAGTACTTC.

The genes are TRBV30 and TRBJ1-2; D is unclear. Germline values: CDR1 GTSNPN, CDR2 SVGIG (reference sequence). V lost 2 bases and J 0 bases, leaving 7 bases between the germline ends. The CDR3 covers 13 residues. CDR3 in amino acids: CAWSFRPNYGYTF. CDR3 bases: TGTGCCTGGAGTTTTCGGCCTAACTATGGCTACACCTTC.

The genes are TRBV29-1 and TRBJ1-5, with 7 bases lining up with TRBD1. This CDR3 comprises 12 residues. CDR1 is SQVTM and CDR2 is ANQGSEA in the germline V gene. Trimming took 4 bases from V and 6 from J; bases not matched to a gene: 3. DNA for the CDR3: TGCAGCGTTGGACAGGGATCTCAGCCCCAGCATTTT. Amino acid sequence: CSVGQGSQPQHF.

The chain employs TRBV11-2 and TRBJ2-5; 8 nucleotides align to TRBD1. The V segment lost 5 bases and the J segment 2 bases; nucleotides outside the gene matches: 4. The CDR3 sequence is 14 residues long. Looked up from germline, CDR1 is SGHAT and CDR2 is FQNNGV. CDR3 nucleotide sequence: TGTGCCAGCAGCCAGGGACAGGTACAAGAGACCCAGTACTTC. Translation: CASSQGQVQETQYF.

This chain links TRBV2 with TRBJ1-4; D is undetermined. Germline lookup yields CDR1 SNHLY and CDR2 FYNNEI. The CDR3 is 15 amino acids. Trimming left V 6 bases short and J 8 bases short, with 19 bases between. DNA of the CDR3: TGTGCCAGCAGGGGTATCGGAGGCCGATTCGAAAAACTGTTTTTT. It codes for CASRGIGGRFEKLFF. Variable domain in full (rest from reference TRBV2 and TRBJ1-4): EPEVTQTPSHQVTQMGQEVILRCVPISNHLYFYWYRQILGQKVEFLVSFYNNEISEKSEIFDDQFSVERPDGSNFTLKIRSTKLEDSAMYFCASRGIGGRFEKLFFGSGTQLSVL.

The CDR3 bases are TGTGCCAGCAGCTCAGACCCTTCAATTGGGGTCTACGAGCAGTACTTC. Encoded protein: CASSSDPSIGVYEQYF. The V gene is TRBV5-6, the J gene TRBJ2-7; D remains ambiguous. CDR1 SGHDT and CDR2 YYEEEE come from the germline V gene. CDR3 length: 16 residues. V shed 3 bases and J shed 3 bases, with 19 bases lying between them.

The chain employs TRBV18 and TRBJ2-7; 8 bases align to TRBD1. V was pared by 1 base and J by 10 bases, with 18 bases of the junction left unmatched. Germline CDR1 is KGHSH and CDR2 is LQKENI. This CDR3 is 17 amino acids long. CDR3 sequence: CASSPLLRQGAETQQYF. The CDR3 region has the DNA TGTGCCAGCTCACCACTGTTGAGGCAGGGGGCGGAAACTCAACAGTACTTC.

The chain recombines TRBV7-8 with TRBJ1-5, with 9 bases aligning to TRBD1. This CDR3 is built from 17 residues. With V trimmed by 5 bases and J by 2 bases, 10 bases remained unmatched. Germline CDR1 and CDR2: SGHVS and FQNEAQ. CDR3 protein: CASSPLNRDRGNQPQHF. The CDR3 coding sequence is TGTGCCAGCAGCCCCCTAAACCGGGACAGGGGCAATCAGCCCCAGCATTTT. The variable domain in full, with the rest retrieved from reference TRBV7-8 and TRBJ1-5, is GAGVSQSPRYKVAKRGQDVALRCDPISGHVSLFWYQQALGQGPEFLTYFQNEAQLDKSGLPSDRFFAERPEGSVSTLKIQRTQQEDSAVYLCASSPLNRDRGNQPQHFGDGTRLSIL.

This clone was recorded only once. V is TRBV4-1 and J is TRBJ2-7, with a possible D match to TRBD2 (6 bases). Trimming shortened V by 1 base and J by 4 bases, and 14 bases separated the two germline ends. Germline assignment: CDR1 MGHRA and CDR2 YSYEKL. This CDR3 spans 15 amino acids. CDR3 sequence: CASSQGDLEQYEQYF. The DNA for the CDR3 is TGCGCCAGCAGCCAAGGGGACTTGGAGCAATACGAGCAGTACTTC.

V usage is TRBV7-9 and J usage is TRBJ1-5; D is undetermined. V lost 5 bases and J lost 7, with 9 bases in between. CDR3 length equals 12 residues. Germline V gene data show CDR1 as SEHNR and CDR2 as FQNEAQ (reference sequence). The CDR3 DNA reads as TGTGCCAGCAGCCCCTCGGGGCAGCCCCAGCATTTT. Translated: CASSPSGQPQHF.

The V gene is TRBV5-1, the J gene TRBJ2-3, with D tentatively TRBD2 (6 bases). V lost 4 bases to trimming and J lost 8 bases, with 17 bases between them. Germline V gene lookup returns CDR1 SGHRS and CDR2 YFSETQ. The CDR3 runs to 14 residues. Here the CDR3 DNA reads TGCGCCAGCAGCCCGGGGACTGCCCACGGTACGCAGTATTTT. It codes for CASSPGTAHGTQYF. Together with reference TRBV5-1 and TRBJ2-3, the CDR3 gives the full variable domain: KAGVTQTPRYLIKTRGQQVTLSCSPISGHRSVSWYQQTPGQGLQFLFEYFSETQRNKGNFPGRFSGRQFSNSRSEMNVSTLELGDSALYLCASSPGTAHGTQYFGPGTRLTVL.

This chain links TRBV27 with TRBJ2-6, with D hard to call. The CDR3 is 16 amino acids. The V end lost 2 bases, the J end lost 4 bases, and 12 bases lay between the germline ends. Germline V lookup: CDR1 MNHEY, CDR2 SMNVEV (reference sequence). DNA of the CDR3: TGTGCCAGCAGTTTAAGCAAGTCGATGGGGGCCAACGTCCTGACTTTC. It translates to CASSLSKSMGANVLTF.

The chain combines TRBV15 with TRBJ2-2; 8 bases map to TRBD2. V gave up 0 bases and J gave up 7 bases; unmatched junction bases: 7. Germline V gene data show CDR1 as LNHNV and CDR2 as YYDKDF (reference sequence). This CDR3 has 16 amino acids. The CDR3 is CATSRDSFSGGGELFF. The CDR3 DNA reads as TGTGCCACCAGCAGAGATTCCTTCAGCGGGGGCGGGGAGCTGTTTTTT.

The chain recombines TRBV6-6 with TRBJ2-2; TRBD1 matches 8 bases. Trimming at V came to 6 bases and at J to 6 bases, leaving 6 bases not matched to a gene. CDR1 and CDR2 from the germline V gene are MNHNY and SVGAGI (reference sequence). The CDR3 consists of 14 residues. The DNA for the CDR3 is TGTGCCAGCAGGGACAGGGTTGGGTCCGGGGAGCTGTTTTTT. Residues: CASRDRVGSGELFF.

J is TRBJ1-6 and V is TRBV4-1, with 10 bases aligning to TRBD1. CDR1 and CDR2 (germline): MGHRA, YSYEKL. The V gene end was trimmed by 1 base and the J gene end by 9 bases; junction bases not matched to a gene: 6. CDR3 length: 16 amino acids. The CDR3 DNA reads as TGCGCCAGCAGCCAAGCCTGGCGGACAGGGGGTTCACCCCTCCACTTT. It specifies CASSQAWRTGGSPLHF.

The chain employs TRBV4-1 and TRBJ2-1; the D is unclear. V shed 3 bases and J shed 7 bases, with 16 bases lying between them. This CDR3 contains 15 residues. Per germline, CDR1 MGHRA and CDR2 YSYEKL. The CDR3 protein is CASSQDGWLGNEQFF. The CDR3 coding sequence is TGCGCCAGCAGCCAGGACGGATGGCTTGGGAATGAGCAGTTCTTC.

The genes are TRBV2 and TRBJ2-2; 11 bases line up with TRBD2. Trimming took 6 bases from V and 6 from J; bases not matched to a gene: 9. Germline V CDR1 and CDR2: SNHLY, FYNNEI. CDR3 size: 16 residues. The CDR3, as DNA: TGTGCCAGCAGGAGCCCGGGACTAGCGGCGTCCGGGGAGCTGTTTTTT. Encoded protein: CASRSPGLAASGELFF. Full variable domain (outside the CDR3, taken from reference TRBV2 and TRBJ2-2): EPEVTQTPSHQVTQMGQEVILRCVPISNHLYFYWYRQILGQKVEFLVSFYNNEISEKSEIFDDQFSVERPDGSNFTLKIRSTKLEDSAMYFCASRSPGLAASGELFFGEGSRLTVL.

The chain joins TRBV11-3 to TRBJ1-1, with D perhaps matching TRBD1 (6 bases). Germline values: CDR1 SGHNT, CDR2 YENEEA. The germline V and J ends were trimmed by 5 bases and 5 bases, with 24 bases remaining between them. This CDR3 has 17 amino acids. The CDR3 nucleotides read TGTGCCAGCAGCCGGAGAAAGGGGGAGGGTTTATGGACTGAAGCTTTCTTT. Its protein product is CASSRRKGEGLWTEAFF.

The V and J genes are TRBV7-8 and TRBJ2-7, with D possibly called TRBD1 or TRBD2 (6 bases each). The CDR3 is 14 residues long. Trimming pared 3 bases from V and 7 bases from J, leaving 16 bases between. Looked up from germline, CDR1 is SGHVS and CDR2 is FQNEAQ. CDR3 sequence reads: CASSFAGHLREQYF. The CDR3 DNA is TGTGCCAGCAGCTTTGCGGGACACCTCCGGGAGCAGTACTTC.

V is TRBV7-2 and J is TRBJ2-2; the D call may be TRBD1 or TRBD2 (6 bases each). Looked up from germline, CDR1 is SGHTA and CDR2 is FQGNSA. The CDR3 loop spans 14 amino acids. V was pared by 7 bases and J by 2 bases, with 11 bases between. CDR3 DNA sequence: TGTGCCAGCACCGGGGGCCGTAACACCGGGGAGCTGTTTTTT. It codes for CASTGGRNTGELFF.